This TCR beta chain comes out of a study of shared clonotypes between healthy human individuals. For the study at large: Participating donors consisted of a couple of women and a few men aged 18 to 49. CD8 memory received one plate per donor, CD8 naive two, CD4 memory three and CD4 naive three. Study conclusions and caveats: Among donors, clonotype sharing was expected to be affected by sequencing depth. All-four-donor shared clonotypes had higher generation probabilities than non-shared clonotypes did.

Assay used: immunoSEQ multiplex PCR; TCRdb lists only in-frame clones, some missing. The table lists about 870,000 clones, about 92% of them singletons. Naive CD8 isolation took CD45RO-negative cells positively selected for CCR7 and excluded terminally differentiated effector memory CD45RA+ cells. A note on this clone: Its antigen is still unknown.

The TCR was taken from a man aged 30 to 39 in good health. The specimen was naive CD8+ T cells sorted from blood.

The CDR3 DNA follows: TGTGCCAGCAGGGACCGGGACAGGGGGCCGTACAATGAGCAGTTCTTC. Protein product: CASRDRDRGPYNEQFF. The rearrangement joins TRBV6-6 to TRBJ2-1; 12 nucleotides agree with TRBD1. Trimming cost V 6 bases and J 4 bases; bases outside gene matches: 7. Germline V gene lookup returns CDR1 MNHNY and CDR2 SVGAGI (reference sequence). The CDR3 consists of 16 residues.